The 25 T cell receptor beta chains reported below all come from one sample, sequenced in a study of identical twins. TCRdb re-called the 5' RACE reads through MiXCR, storing one row per CDR3 protein. This table holds approximately 690,000 distinct CDR3 sequences, 5.5% to 6.5% found once. Source material: naive T cells sorted from blood. The receptors were sampled from a young man in good health.

Many counts were recorded for this clonotype. The chain links TRBV5-1 to TRBJ2-4; D is unclear. Per the germline V gene, CDR1 is SGHRS and CDR2 is YFSETQ. Deletions cut 0 bases from V and 0 bases from J, with 13 bases between. CDR3 length: 17 amino acids. The CDR3 bases are TGCGCCAGCAGCTTGGTTGGCAGTCTCTTAGCCAAAAACATTCAGTACTTC. Translating gives CASSLVGSLLAKNIQYF.

There are many counts of this clonotype. Mismatch with germline at one junction end may stem from a read error. As DNA, the CDR3 is TGTGCCACCAGTTTAGCGGATACGCAGTATTTT. This sequence encodes CATSLADTQYF. The chain joins TRBV12-3 or TRBV12-4 to TRBJ2-3; maybe TRBD2 (5 bases). This CDR3 region has 11 residues.

The chain recombines TRBV24-1 with TRBJ2-1; D not certain. Between the trimmed V and J ends, which lost 4 bases and 10 bases, there was a span of 13 bases. The CDR3 runs to 13 residues. The germline CDR1 and CDR2 sequences are KGHDR and SFDVKD. The CDR3: CATSDSSGREQFF. CDR3 DNA: TGTGCCACCAGTGACTCGTCCGGGCGGGAGCAGTTCTTC.

This clonotype was counted a few times. V and J are TRBV20-1 and TRBJ2-5; possibly TRBD2 for D (5 bases). This CDR3 spans 12 amino acids. Germline CDR1 reads DFQATT; CDR2 reads SNEGSKA (reference sequence). V lost 2 bases and J 5 bases, leaving 9 bases between the germline ends. CDR3 residues: CSARIGVETQYF. The CDR3 nucleotides read TGCAGTGCTAGAATCGGGGTCGAGACCCAGTACTTC.

The V call is TRBV6-5, the J call TRBJ1-4; possible D gene TRBD1, 5 bases. Deletions cut 0 bases from V and 8 bases from J, with 22 bases between. This CDR3 contains 18 residues. Germline lookup yields CDR1 MNHEY and CDR2 SVGAGI. The CDR3 loop is CASSYSISVSGMEEKLFF. The CDR3 DNA sequence: TGTGCCAGCAGTTACTCGATATCGGTATCAGGGATGGAGGAAAAACTGTTTTTT.

There are a few counts of this clonotype. J is TRBJ2-5 and V is TRBV7-9; 10 nucleotides align to TRBD2. V was clipped by 3 bases and J by 1 base; unmatched bases: 8. CDR1 SEHNR and CDR2 FQNEAQ come from the germline V gene (reference sequence). The CDR3 consists of 17 residues. The CDR3 DNA follows: TGTGCCAGCAGCTTGTTACCGGGACTAGCGCGCCAAGAGACCCAGTACTTC. As protein: CASSLLPGLARQETQYF.

This rearrangement joins TRBV6-6 to TRBJ2-1; D not resolved. Germline values: CDR1 MNHNY, CDR2 SVGAGI (reference sequence). The V gene lost 8 bases and the J gene lost 10 bases, with 9 bases spanning the gap. The CDR3 runs 10 residues. The CDR3 loop is CASATVEQFF. DNA for the CDR3: TGTGCCAGCGCGACGGTGGAGCAGTTCTTC.

This clonotype showed up many times. The chain employs TRBV7-9 and TRBJ2-3; the D call may be TRBD1 or TRBD2 (5 bases each). This CDR3 contains 11 residues. Germline CDR1 SEHNR, CDR2 FQNEAQ (reference sequence). V dropped 7 bases and J dropped 9 bases, with 11 bases sitting between them. This chain's CDR3 is CASTVGETQYF. The CDR3 nucleotides read TGTGCCAGCACTGTGGGGGAAACGCAGTATTTT. Full variable domain (outside the CDR3, taken from reference TRBV7-9 and TRBJ2-3): DTGVSQNPRHKITKRGQNVTFRCDPISEHNRLYWYRQTLGQGPEFLTYFQNEAQLEKSRLLSDRFSAERPKGSFSTLEIQRTEQGDSAMYLCASTVGETQYFGPGTRLTVL.

In this sample, this clonotype turned up many times. The rearrangement joins TRBV3-1 to TRBJ2-3; D is possibly TRBD1 (6 bases). The CDR3 sequence is 15 residues long. Trimming took 2 bases from V and 4 from J, leaving 13 bases between them. Germline V gene lookup returns CDR1 LGHDT and CDR2 YNNKEL (reference sequence). CDR3 coding DNA: TGTGCCAGCAGCCAACTCGCTGGGGGCCCAGATACGCAGTATTTT. It is translated as CASSQLAGGPDTQYF.

This clonotype was observed at least ten times. The J gene is TRBJ1-1, the V gene TRBV20-1; unclear D gene. V gave up 0 bases and J gave up 8 bases, with 7 bases separating them. Per the germline V gene, CDR1 is DFQATT and CDR2 is SNEGSKA (reference sequence). The CDR3 loop spans 11 amino acids. CDR3 residues: CSARETLEAFF. CDR3 bases: TGCAGTGCTAGAGAAACACTAGAAGCTTTCTTT.

This clonotype has at least ten counts. The chain has TRBV20-1 and TRBJ2-2; D gene unclear. Germline V CDR1 and CDR2: DFQATT, SNEGSKA (reference sequence). The CDR3 is 16 residues long. Between the trimmed V and J ends, which lost 3 bases and 0 bases, there was a span of 14 bases. CDR3 in amino acids: CSASLVDGSNTGELFF. The CDR3 DNA reads as TGCAGTGCTAGCCTAGTAGACGGGTCGAACACCGGGGAGCTGTTTTTT.

This chain links TRBV9 with TRBJ2-2, with a tentative D call TRBD1 (6 bases). V was clipped by 3 bases and J by 13 bases, with 10 bases between them. CDR3 size: 11 residues. The germline CDR1 and CDR2 sequences are SGDLS and YYNGEE. The CDR3 loop is CASSEDSRLFF. The CDR3 DNA reads as TGTGCCAGCAGCGAGGACAGTAGGCTGTTTTTT. Together with reference TRBV9 and TRBJ2-2, the CDR3 gives the full variable domain: DSGVTQTPKHLITATGQRVTLRCSPRSGDLSVYWYQQSLDQGLQFLIQYYNGEERAKGNILERFSAQQFPDLHSELNLSSLELGDSALYFCASSEDSRLFFGEGSRLTVL.

There are a few counts of this clonotype. This rearrangement joins TRBV7-9 to TRBJ2-5, with TRBD2 matching 10 bases. From germline, CDR1 is SEHNR and CDR2 FQNEAQ (reference sequence). The CDR3 runs 15 residues. After removal of 5 bases from V and 5 bases from J, the junction contained 8 bases not matched to a gene. The CDR3 DNA is TGTGCCAGCAGCCCAAAGCGGGAGGGCCGCGAGACCCAGTACTTC. Protein product: CASSPKREGRETQYF.

This clonotype was counted at least ten times. The chain joins TRBV21-1 to TRBJ2-3. TRBV21-1 is a known pseudogene. The CDR3 spans 15 residues. The CDR3 reads CASSNLSDSTDTQYF. CDR3 in DNA: TGTGCCAGCAGCAACCTAAGTGACAGCACAGATACGCAGTATTTT.

The rearrangement uses TRBV27 and TRBJ2-4, with a weak D call TRBD2 (5 bases). The ends were cut back, 0 bases at V and 4 bases at J, with 7 bases in the middle. Germline CDR1 MNHEY, CDR2 SMNVEV (reference sequence). This CDR3 region has 14 residues. DNA for the CDR3: TGTGCCAGCAGTTTATCCGCGGGTAAAAACATTCAGTACTTC. Protein product: CASSLSAGKNIQYF.

J is TRBJ1-2 and V is TRBV3-1, with unresolved D. The V gene lost 1 base and the J gene lost 3 bases, with 6 bases spanning the gap. The germline V gene has CDR1 LGHDT and CDR2 YNNKEL (reference sequence). CDR3 length: 13 amino acids. The CDR3 bases are TGTGCCAGCAGCCAAGGGTTCGACTATGGCTACACCTTC. Translating gives CASSQGFDYGYTF.

This clonotype appeared many times. The chain combines TRBV12-3 or TRBV12-4 with TRBJ2-1; no firm D call. The V and J ends lost 3 bases and 9 bases respectively, with 12 bases between them. This CDR3 spans 13 amino acids. CDR3 nucleotides: TGTGCCAGCAGTTTCTTAGTAACCGCTGAGCAGTTCTTC. Encoded protein: CASSFLVTAEQFF.

This clonotype was recorded many times. The chain is built from TRBV4-2 and TRBJ2-7, with D unresolved. With 1 base removed from V and 2 bases from J, the gap between germline ends came to 9 bases. The CDR3 covers 14 residues. Germline V gene sequence: CDR1 LGHNA, CDR2 YNFKEQ. CDR3 in DNA: TGTGCCAGCAGCCAAGGGACGGATGCCTACGAGCAGTACTTC. This gives the protein CASSQGTDAYEQYF.

This clonotype was seen a handful of times. V usage is TRBV5-1 and J usage is TRBJ2-2; TRBD1 matches at 7 bases. The junction had 13 bases not matched to a gene; V was cut back by 5 bases and J by 3 bases. CDR1 and CDR2 from the germline V gene are SGHRS and YFSETQ. The CDR3 is 17 residues long. The CDR3 nucleotides are TGCGCCAGCAGTCCCTGGATAGACAGGGCGGACACCGGGGAGCTGTTTTTT. This codes for CASSPWIDRADTGELFF.

This chain uses TRBV3-1 with TRBJ1-5; D not resolved. This CDR3 has 14 amino acids. The germline CDR1 and CDR2 sequences are LGHDT and YNNKEL (reference sequence). V was cut by 0 bases and J by 4 bases, with 7 bases left in between. This CDR3 is CASSQDLWNQPQHF. DNA of the CDR3: TGTGCCAGCAGCCAAGATCTGTGGAATCAGCCCCAGCATTTT. The entire variable domain, with the rest obtained from reference TRBV3-1 and TRBJ1-5, is as follows: DTAVSQTPKYLVTQMGNDKSIKCEQNLGHDTMYWYKQDSKKFLKIMFSYNNKELIINETVPNRFSPKSPDKAHLNLHINSLELGDSAVYFCASSQDLWNQPQHFGDGTRLSIL.

This clonotype was seen many times. The V and J genes are TRBV6-1 and TRBJ2-7; no clear D. V lost 0 bases and J 3 bases, leaving 6 bases between the germline ends. Germline CDR1 is MNHNS and CDR2 is SASEGT. CDR3 size: 13 residues. CDR3 nucleotide sequence: TGTGCCAGCAGTGAAGCGCTTCTCTACGAGCAGTACTTC. Its protein product is CASSEALLYEQYF.

This clonotype was observed at least ten times. The CDR3 bases are TGTGCCAGCAGCTTGGGGGAGGGGGCCCCGAAGTGGGAGCCCCAGCATTTT. Translating it yields CASSLGEGAPKWEPQHF. The chain uses TRBV5-5 and TRBJ1-5; 7 bases agree with TRBD1. V was pared by 0 bases and J by 8 bases, with 14 bases of the junction left unmatched. Germline V gene sequence: CDR1 SGHKS, CDR2 YYEKEE (reference sequence). The CDR3 runs 17 residues.

This clonotype was recorded many times. V is TRBV24-1 and J is TRBJ1-1, with 9 bases that match TRBD1. The CDR3 consists of 16 residues. Germline V lookup: CDR1 KGHDR, CDR2 SFDVKD. The V and J ends lost 5 bases and 6 bases, in that order; junction bases with no gene match: 12. CDR3 nucleotides: TGTGCCACCAGTGCCGCTCCGGGACAGGGTATTTCTGAAGCTTTCTTT. It codes for CATSAAPGQGISEAFF.

At least ten counts were recorded for this clonotype. This sequence joins TRBV12-5 and TRBJ2-5; possible D gene TRBD2, 5 bases. The CDR3 spans 15 residues. Trimming cost V 1 base and J 5 bases, with 14 bases left between them. Germline CDR1 and CDR2: LGHNT and FRNRAP. DNA of the CDR3: TGTGCTAGTGGTTTGGGGTCACCGAGGGAGGAGACCCAGTACTTC. It yields the protein CASGLGSPREETQYF.

The genes are TRBV19 and TRBJ1-2, with a weak D call TRBD1 (5 bases). CDR1 and CDR2 (germline): LNHDA, SQIVND (reference sequence). This CDR3 contains 15 residues. The V end was cut by 1 base, the J end by 2 bases, with 11 bases between. The CDR3 is CASSIGAGPNYGYTF. For the CDR3, the DNA is TGTGCCAGTAGTATAGGCGCGGGACCCAACTATGGCTACACCTTC.